The entry that follows covers one T cell receptor beta chain sequence. Its antigen target is currently unknown. Base qualities are not at hand, and no much larger clone is one base apart. The library was made by the immunoSEQ multiplex PCR assay. A mixture of 60 forward primers for TCR Vbeta segments and 13 reverse primers for TCR Jbeta segments was used in the multiplex PCR. The CDR3 region of rearranged TCR beta genes was amplified from genomic DNA by a multiplex PCR assay. Amplified TCR beta libraries were sequenced as 87-base-pair reads on the Illumina HiSeq System. The authors' analysis ran thus. Across the 666 repertoires, a later analysis counted about 81 million unique TCR beta chains, about 10 million of which were shared by at least two donors. A nearest-neighbor algorithm error-corrected the raw reads and collapsed the reads into unique sequences, merging closely related sequences to remove PCR and sequencing errors. Alignment of CDR3 sequences to IMGT reference sequences was used to assign V, D and J gene segments. Each retained sequence needed at least a six-nucleotide match to both a V gene segment and a J gene segment. A rearrangement was called productive if the CDR3 had no stop codons and remained in frame with V and J, and every other rearrangement was called non-productive. Following IMGT convention, CDR3 was defined as the stretch from the second conserved V-encoded cysteine to the conserved J-encoded phenylalanine. The earlier analysis of about 610 of the donors excluded sequences that lacked an unambiguous match to a single V gene segment. In an earlier analysis of some 590 of the donors, a V segment was called functional when productive rearrangements were above 56.7%, and segregating when the standard deviation between donors exceeded 5%. A statistical classification framework was built to diagnose cytomegalovirus status from the catalog of TCR beta chain sequences. V and J gene assignment, in a later analysis, came from comparing TCR nucleotide sequences with IMGT/GENE-DB human TR gene sequences. Using the TCRdist pipeline, a later analysis assigned CDR3 sequences along with most-parsimonious VDJ recombination scenarios. A later analysis defined each TCR beta chain by its CDR3 amino acid sequence plus V-gene family, and excluded reads lacking a unique V-gene family. A later analysis removed 500 to 650 highly shared, low-generation-probability nucleotide sequences to deal with suspected cross-contamination and a sequencing artifact. For each public chain, a later analysis derived a clonal expansion index from normalized ranks of inferred template counts within each repertoire. A later analysis computed generation probabilities with a VDJ recombination model fitted to out-of-frame rearrangements, and checked the results against IGoR. Hypergeometric tests were used in a later analysis to score TCR-TCR, TCR-HLA and TCR-CMV co-occurrence, with a repertoire-size bias correction applied to the TCR pairs. False discovery rates were estimated in a later analysis by permuting HLA or CMV assignments 20 times. A later analysis grouped co-occurring TCRs with DBSCAN, adding TCRdist sequence similarity when clustering within HLA-allele-positive subsets. For co-occurrence clustering, repertoires with fewer than 30,000 or more than 120,000 public chains were excluded, along with several repertoires with anomalous nucleotide sharing. TCRdb took this table from immuneACCESS and kept in-frame rearrangements with V and J called. Such tables lack part of the clones; where checked against another copy, unresolved V genes explain under half of the gap, and the rest is unexplained. That table is the source of V, J and clone size, and D and trimming were worked out from the DNA. This sample gives some 85,000 clones in total; 78% of them show up just once. The top ten hold approximately 6% of the sample.

The cohort consisted of 650 to 700 healthy bone marrow donors. All cohort members were sampled while nominally healthy, although unrecorded immune exposures were likely present. The donor was CMV seropositive and was included in the group of 270 or so seropositive cohort members. Each donor provided a peripheral blood sample, and peripheral blood mononuclear cells were used for TCR beta sequencing. The Qiagen DNeasy Blood Extraction Kit was used to extract genomic DNA from the blood cell samples. The entry originates in a study of cytomegalovirus exposure and HLA in healthy donors (TCRdb year 2017). Concerning the study at large: An earlier analysis of approximately 640 of the donors reported 250 to 300 Gb of sequence data and 117 million unique TCR beta sequences from around 200 million T cells. A later analysis re-examined previously published TCR beta repertoires from 600 to 700 donors and added high-resolution HLA genotyping to investigate patterns of TCR occurrence. Of the roughly 410 genotyped donors, roughly 80% were placed in the genetic ancestry cluster associated with self-reported Caucasian donors. Donor age, sex, ethnicity and CMV serostatus were compiled alongside the repertoire data. Both class I and class II loci were covered by HLA typing, at four-digit resolution. Because of strong linkage in the cohort, roughly five DR-DQ haplotypes were treated as single units for association and clustering. An earlier analysis of approximately 500 of the donors applied high-throughput TCR beta sequencing to assess whether each TCR beta V gene segment acted as functional or pseudogenic. Across about 370 genotyped donors of the cohort, an average of about 240,000 unique TCR beta nucleotide sequences per donor were sequenced, and 15% to 20% of those sequences were non-productive. In the later analysis, no new phenotypic data were used to find candidate immune exposures; instead, reliance was placed on TCR beta sequences and their occurrence across donors. Around 320 gigabases of sequencing data and tens of millions of unique TCR sequences were included in an early release covering roughly 700 HLA-typed donors. A later genetic analysis used genome-wide SNP genotypes for about 60% of the roughly 700 donors, treating that subset as a discovery cohort. Typing coverage differed by locus: A, B, C, DRB1 and DQB1 were typed in roughly 620-630 donors, DQA1 in roughly 510, DPA1 in approximately 610, and DPB1 in roughly 470. High-throughput TCR immunosequencing, statistical association of individual TCRs with disease status, and machine learning were combined to predict cytomegalovirus infection status. The aim of the study was to test whether cataloging public T cell receptors could identify signatures of past pathogen exposure. Using immunosequencing, the study profiled T cell repertoires from roughly 650 subjects and related those repertoires to cytomegalovirus serostatus. In addition to the first cohort of approximately 670 subjects, a separate validation cohort of approximately 130 different subjects was used. All discovery cohort repertoires had been generated on a single sequencing platform.

The CDR3 covers 14 residues, taking in both the cysteine and the phenylalanine. Only the CDR3 region is kept as DNA, spanning 42 bases read in frame from base 1. V has 5 bases trimmed and J has 0 bases trimmed; junction bases matching no gene number 5. The germline V gene provides CDR1 SGHRS and CDR2 YFSETQ. What the research found in general, with its limitations: Cytomegalovirus status was reported to be diagnosed by the classifier with high specificity and sensitivity in both the original and validation cohorts. Most TCR sequences were observed very rarely across donors, whereas some public TCRs were present in many individuals. In a later genetic analysis, a missense DCLRE1C variant was associated with V-gene and J-gene trimming of TCR beta chains, and the association was replicated in an independent cohort. CMV serostatus was the only immune exposure information available for the cohort. A cluster of highly shared sequence variants was judged likely to be a technical artifact of the sequencing pipeline. A later analysis found that TCR association rates varied across HLA loci, with DRB1 alleles showing the most associated TCRs and HLA-C alleles the fewest. When HLA alleles, especially DR and DQ, strongly co-occurred, attributing TCR associations to individual alleles was difficult. According to a later analysis, parvovirus B19, influenza, CMV and Epstein-Barr virus appeared linked to several top co-occurrence clusters. Because HLA typing was missing for some donors at each locus, association tests included only the typed subset. Some IMGT-functional V segments, including TRBV6-2 and TRBV6-3, could not be distinguished by the 87-base-pair reads and were therefore excluded. Correlated functional status among segregating V segments might reflect linkage disequilibrium, but an unknown experimental factor could not be ruled out. A later analysis found that HLA-associated TCR beta chains were more clonally expanded and had lower generation probabilities than equally common non-associated chains. In vitro tests confirmed that a few of the cytomegalovirus-associated TCR beta chains recognize cytomegalovirus antigens. In an earlier analysis of more than 500 of the donors, most TCR beta V segments appeared in productive rearrangements about 90% or about 30% of the time, broadly matching IMGT annotations. Approximately 18 rarely observed V segments, including chromosome 9 orphons, were excluded from the earlier analysis of 550 to 700 of the donors because counts were too low. Roughly uniform sequencing depth across donors was assumed in presence/absence analyses, although this assumption may not hold. In this cohort, only TCR beta chains were sequenced, and detectable features were limited by the absence of alpha or paired-chain data. A further reported finding was that TCR beta sequences accurately predicted the HLA-A and HLA-B alleles for most subjects in the first cohort. It was suggested by the authors that the approach could potentially be generalized to other disease states and immunological phenotypes. The study listed 150 to 200 TCR beta chains as associated with cytomegalovirus. According to a later analysis, most CMV-associated TCR beta chains appeared to be HLA-restricted, and the HLA associations seemed to be driven largely by CMV exposure. In a later genetic analysis, fewer N-insertions in productive TCRs were reported among donors in an Asian-associated ancestry cluster than the 666-donor mean. In a later analysis, around 17,000 TCR beta sequences were associated with specific HLA alleles at a false discovery rate of 0.05.

The sequence is built from TRBV5-1 and TRBJ2-7; 7 middle bases align to TRBD2. The receptor was derived from a man aged 18 to 35 in good health and CMV-seropositive. Sequenced input: PBMCs. Here the CDR3 is given as CASRAGRSSYEQYF. The DNA reads as follows: TGCGCCAGCAGAGCGGGACGGAGCTCCTACGAGCAGTACTTC.